The present T cell receptor (beta chain) was sequenced within a study of OX40 agonist ivuxolimab in advanced cancers. Study information: Ivuxolimab, which is an agonistic anti-OX40 (CD134) antibody, was administered to the patients. The group had a mean age of around 64 years, ranged from 23 to 79, and was 80% to 85% male. The study's findings and limits: On average, CD8+ T cells had more expanded clones than CD4+. Clonal expansion from baseline to week 6 occurred in both CD4+ and CD8+ T cells.

TCRdb's table, derived via immunoSEQ multiplex PCR, lists solely in-frame clones and lacks some. The sample records approximately 100,000 clones, over 75% being singletons. Points on this clone: No antigen is known for it.

Looked up from germline, CDR1 is LGHNA and CDR2 is YSLEER. Trimming took 0 bases from V and 5 from J, leaving 7 bases between them. The CDR3 runs to 14 residues. This chain uses TRBV4-3 with TRBJ2-2, with no clear D. The clonotype was recovered from an adult with an advanced solid tumor such as melanoma, head and neck, liver or kidney cancer. Material: CD4+ or CD8+ T cells sorted from blood, obtained in a trial of the OX40 agonist ivuxolimab. CDR3 sequence (DNA): TGCGCCAGCAGCCAAGATGGCTATACCGGGGAGCTGTTTTTT. It codes for CASSQDGYTGELFF.